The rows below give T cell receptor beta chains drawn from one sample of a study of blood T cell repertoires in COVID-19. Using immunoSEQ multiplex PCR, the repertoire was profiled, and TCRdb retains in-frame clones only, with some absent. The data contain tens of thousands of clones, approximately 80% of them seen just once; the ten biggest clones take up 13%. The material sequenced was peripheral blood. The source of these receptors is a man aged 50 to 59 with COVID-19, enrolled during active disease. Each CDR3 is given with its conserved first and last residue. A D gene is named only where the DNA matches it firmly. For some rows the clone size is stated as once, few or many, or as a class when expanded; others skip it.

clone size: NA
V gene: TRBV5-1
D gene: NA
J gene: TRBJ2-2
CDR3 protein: CASSFGLSGELFF
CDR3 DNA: TGCGCCAGCAGCTTCGGACTTTCCGGGGAGCTGTTTTTT

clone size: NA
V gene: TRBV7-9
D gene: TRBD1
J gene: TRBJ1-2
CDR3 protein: CASSLEEGANYGYTF
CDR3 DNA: TGTGCCAGCAGCTTAGAGGAGGGGGCCAACTATGGCTACACCTTC

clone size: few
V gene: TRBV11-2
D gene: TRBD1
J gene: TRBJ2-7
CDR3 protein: CASSLGAGGRHEQYF
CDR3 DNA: TGTGCCAGCAGCTTAGGAGCAGGGGGTCGTCACGAGCAGTACTTC

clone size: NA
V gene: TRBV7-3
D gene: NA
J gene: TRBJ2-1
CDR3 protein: CASSLNPRVVGTYNEQFF
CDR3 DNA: TGTGCCAGCAGCTTAAATCCCCGGGTAGTCGGAACCTACAATGAGCAGTTCTTC

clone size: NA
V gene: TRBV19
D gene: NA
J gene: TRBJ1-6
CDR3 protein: CASSMLSGNSPLHF
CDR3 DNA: TGTGCCAGTAGTATGCTAAGCGGGAATTCACCCCTCCACTTT

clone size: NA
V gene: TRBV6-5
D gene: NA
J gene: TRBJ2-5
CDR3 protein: CASSPFGVKTQYF
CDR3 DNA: TGTGCCAGCTCCCCTTTCGGGGTTAAGACCCAGTACTTC

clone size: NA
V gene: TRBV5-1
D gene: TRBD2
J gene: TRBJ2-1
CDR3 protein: CASSLGSGGAGNEQFF
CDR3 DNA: TGCGCCAGCAGCTTAGGAAGCGGGGGGGCCGGCAATGAGCAGTTCTTC

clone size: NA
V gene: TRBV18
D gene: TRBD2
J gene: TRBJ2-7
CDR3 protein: CASSPLGLADSSYEQYF
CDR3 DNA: TGTGCCAGCTCACCACTCGGACTAGCGGATAGCTCCTACGAGCAGTACTTC

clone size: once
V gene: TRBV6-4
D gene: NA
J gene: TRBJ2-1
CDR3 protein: CASSASAYNEQFF
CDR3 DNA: TGTGCCAGCAGTGCCTCCGCCTACAATGAGCAGTTCTTC

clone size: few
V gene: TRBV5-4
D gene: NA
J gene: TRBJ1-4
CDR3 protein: CASSGGGENEKLFF
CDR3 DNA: TGTGCCAGCAGTGGCGGGGGGGAAAATGAAAAACTGTTTTTT

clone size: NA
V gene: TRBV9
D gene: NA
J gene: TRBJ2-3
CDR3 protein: CASSQEAGKDTQYF
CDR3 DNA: TGTGCCAGCAGCCAGGAGGCAGGAAAAGATACGCAGTATTTT

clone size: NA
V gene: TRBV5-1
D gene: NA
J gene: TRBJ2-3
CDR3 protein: CASSTTPGVDTQYF
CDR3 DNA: TGCGCCAGCAGCACGACTCCAGGGGTAGATACGCAGTATTTT

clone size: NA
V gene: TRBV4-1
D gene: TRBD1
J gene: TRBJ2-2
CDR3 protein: CASSQVHRGTGELFF
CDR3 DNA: TGCGCCAGCAGCCAAGTTCACAGGGGCACCGGGGAGCTGTTTTTT

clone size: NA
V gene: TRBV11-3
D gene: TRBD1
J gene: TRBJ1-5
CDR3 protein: CASSLQGVSNQPQHF
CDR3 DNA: TGTGCCAGCAGCTTACAGGGGGTTAGCAATCAGCCCCAGCATTTT

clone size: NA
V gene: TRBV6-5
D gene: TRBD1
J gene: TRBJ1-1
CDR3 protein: CASIRGYTEAFF
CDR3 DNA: TGTGCCAGCATCAGGGGGTACACTGAAGCTTTCTTT

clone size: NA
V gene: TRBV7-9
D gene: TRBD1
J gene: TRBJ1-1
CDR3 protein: CASGRQGAMGTEAFF
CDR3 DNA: TGTGCCAGCGGGAGACAGGGGGCTATGGGGACTGAAGCTTTCTTT

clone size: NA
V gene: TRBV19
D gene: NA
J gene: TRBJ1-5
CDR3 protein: CASEGVGAERQPQHF
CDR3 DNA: TGTGCCAGCGAGGGGGTCGGGGCGGAGCGGCAGCCCCAGCATTTT

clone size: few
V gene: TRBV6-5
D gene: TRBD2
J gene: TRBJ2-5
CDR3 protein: CASSYQRGGETQYF
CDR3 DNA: TGTGCCAGCAGTTACCAGCGGGGGGGCGAGACCCAGTACTTC

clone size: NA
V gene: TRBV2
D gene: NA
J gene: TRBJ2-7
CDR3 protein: CASSASAGASYEQYF
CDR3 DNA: TGTGCCAGCAGTGCGTCGGCAGGGGCGTCCTACGAGCAGTACTTC

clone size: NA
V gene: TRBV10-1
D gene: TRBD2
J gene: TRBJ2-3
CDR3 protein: CASSESTMLAGGRTDTQYF
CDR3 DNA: TGCGCCAGCAGTGAGTCGACGATGTTAGCGGGGGGCCGCACAGATACGCAGTATTTT

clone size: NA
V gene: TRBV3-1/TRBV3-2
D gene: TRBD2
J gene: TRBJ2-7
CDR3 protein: CASSQGLAGVFGQYF
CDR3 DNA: TGTGCCAGCAGCCAAGGACTAGCGGGGGTTTTCGGGCAGTACTTC

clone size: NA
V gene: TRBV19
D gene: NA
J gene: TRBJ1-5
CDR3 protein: CASSGGEGQPQHF
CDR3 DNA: TGTGCCAGTAGTGGGGGGGAGGGCCAGCCCCAGCATTTT

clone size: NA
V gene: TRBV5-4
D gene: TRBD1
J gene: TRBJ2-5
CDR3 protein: CASSSGTGKQETQYF
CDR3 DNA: TGTGCCAGCAGCTCCGGGACAGGGAAACAAGAGACCCAGTACTTC

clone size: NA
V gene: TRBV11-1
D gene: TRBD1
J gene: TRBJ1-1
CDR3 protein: CASRRTGYTEAFF
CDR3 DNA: TGTGCCAGCAGGCGGACAGGGTACACTGAAGCTTTCTTT

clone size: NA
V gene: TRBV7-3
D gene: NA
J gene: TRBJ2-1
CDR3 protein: CASSSIPNNEQFF
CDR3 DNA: TGTGCCAGCAGCTCTATCCCGAACAATGAGCAGTTCTTC

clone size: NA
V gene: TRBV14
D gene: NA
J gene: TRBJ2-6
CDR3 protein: CASSPLTVTGSGANVLTF
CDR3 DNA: TGTGCCAGCAGCCCCCTGACAGTAACCGGCTCTGGGGCCAACGTCCTGACTTTC

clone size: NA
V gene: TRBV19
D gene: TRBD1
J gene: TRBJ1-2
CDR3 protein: CASTETRDRTYGYTF
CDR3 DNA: TGTGCCAGTACTGAAACTCGGGACAGGACATATGGCTACACCTTC

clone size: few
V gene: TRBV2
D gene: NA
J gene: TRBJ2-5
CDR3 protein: CASGGASWETQYF
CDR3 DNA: TGTGCCAGTGGAGGGGCCTCTTGGGAGACCCAGTACTTC

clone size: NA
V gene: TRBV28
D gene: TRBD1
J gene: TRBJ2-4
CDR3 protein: CASSSGQGTDIQYF
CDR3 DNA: TGTGCCAGCAGTTCTGGACAGGGTACGGACATTCAGTACTTC

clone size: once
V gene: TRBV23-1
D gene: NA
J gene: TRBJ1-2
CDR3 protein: CASSQERQLLNYGYTF
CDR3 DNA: TGCGCCAGCAGTCAAGAGAGACAGCTACTAAACTATGGCTACACCTTC

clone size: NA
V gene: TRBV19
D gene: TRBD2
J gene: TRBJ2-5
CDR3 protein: CASSIHPGTSGVGETQYF
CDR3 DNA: TGTGCCAGTAGTATCCACCCGGGGACTAGCGGGGTGGGGGAGACCCAGTACTTC

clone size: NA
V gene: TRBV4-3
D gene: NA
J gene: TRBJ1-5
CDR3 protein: CASSQDTWGAQHF
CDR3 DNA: TGCGCCAGCAGCCAAGATACTTGGGGCGCCCAGCATTTT